This T cell receptor beta chain comes out of a study of blood T cell repertoires in COVID-19. In the study overall: There were acute and convalescent COVID-19 samples, and they came from the United States, Italy and Spain.

As processed by the authors: Estimation of nucleated cell counts was performed using reference gene primer amplification. Sequenced by immunoSEQ multiplex PCR; TCRdb stores in-frame clones only, minus some. D and trimming were read from the DNA, whereas the V and J calls and clone size are those reported in that table. Of about 170,000 clones listed, roughly four fifths were seen once; the top ten hold approximately 2.4%. The CDR3 runs 15 residues. Germline-derived CDR1 and CDR2 are LNHDA and SQIVND (reference sequence). V lost 3 bases and J lost 3; bases outside the gene matches: 5. What was sequenced was peripheral blood. This TCR was sampled from a human donor with acute or convalescent COVID-19. The donor label of this sample is uncertain. This chain links TRBV19 with TRBJ1-2, with 9 bases aligning to TRBD1. CDR3 nucleotides: TGTGCCAGTAGTATCTCACAGGGGGCGTACTATGGCTACACCTTC. Amino acid sequence: CASSISQGAYYGYTF.